This T cell receptor (beta chain) is drawn from a study of blood T cell repertoires in COVID-19. This clone was counted a few times. In the study's own analysis: Reference gene primer amplification gave nucleated cell count estimates. The assay was immunoSEQ multiplex PCR, and TCRdb's table has in-frame clones only and misses some. The V and J calls and clone size are taken from that table; D and trimming were inferred from the DNA. The sample holds nearly 45,000 clones; roughly 80% are singletons and the top ten take roughly an eighth. The sequenced sample consisted of peripheral blood. The receptor was derived from a human donor in a cohort sampled during active COVID-19.

For the CDR3, the DNA is TGTGCCAGCAGCCACTTACAGGGGGCGCACTATGGCTACACCTTC. Residues: CASSHLQGAHYGYTF. J is TRBJ1-2 and V is TRBV3-1 (or the pseudogene TRBV3-2), with 9 bases fitting TRBD1. V gave up 3 bases and J gave up 3 bases; unmatched junction bases: 5. This CDR3 has 15 residues. The germline V gene encodes CDR1 LGHDT and CDR2 YNNKEL (reference sequence).